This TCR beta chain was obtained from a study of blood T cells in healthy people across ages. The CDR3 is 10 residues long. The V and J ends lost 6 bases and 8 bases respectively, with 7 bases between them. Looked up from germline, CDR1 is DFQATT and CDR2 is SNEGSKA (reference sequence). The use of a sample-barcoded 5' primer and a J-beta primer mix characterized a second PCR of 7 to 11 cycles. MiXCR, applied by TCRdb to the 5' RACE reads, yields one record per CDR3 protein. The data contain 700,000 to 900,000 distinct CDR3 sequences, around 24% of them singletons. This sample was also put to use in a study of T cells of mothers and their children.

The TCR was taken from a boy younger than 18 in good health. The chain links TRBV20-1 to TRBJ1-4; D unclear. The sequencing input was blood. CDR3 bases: TGCAGTGCCAAGAGGGAAAAACTGTTTTTT. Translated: CSAKREKLFF.